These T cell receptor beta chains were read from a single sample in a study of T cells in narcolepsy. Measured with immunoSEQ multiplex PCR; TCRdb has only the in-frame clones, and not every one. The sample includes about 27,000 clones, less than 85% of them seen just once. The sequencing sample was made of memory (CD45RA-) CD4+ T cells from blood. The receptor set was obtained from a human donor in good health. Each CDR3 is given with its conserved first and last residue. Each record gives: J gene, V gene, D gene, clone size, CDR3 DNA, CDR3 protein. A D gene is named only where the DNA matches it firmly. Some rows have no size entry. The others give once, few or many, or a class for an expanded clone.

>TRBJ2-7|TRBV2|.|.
TGTGCCAGCAGTGAAGCGCTTCCCCTTACCTACGAGCAGTACTTC
CASSEALPLTYEQYF
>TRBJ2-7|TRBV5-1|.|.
TGCGCCAGCAGCTTGGAAGGGGCTTACGAGCAGTACTTC
CASSLEGAYEQYF
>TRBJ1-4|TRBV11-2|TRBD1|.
TGTGCCAGCAGCACCCACAGGGGGTCCTACGAAAAACTGTTTTTT
CASSTHRGSYEKLFF
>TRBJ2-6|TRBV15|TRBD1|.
TGTGCCACCAGCGGGCGAGACAGGGGGACAACTGGGGCCAACGTCCTGACTTTC
CATSGRDRGTTGANVLTF
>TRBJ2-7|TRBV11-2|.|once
TGTGCCAGCAGCATACGGGAGTCCTCCTACGAGCAGTACTTC
CASSIRESSYEQYF
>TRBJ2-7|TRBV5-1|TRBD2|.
TGCGCCAGCAGCTTGGGGGGAGGGGCTCCTTACGAGCAGTACTTC
CASSLGGGAPYEQYF
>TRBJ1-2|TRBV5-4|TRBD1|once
TGTGCCAGCAGCTTGTGGGACAGGGTAAACTATGGCTACACCTTC
CASSLWDRVNYGYTF
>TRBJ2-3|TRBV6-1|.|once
TGTGCCAGCAGTGAAGAATGGGGGCGGGGTACGCAGTATTTT
CASSEEWGRGTQYF
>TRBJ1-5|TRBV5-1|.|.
TGCGCCAGCAGAAGGGCGCAGGGGACGGGGCCCCAGCATTTT
CASRRAQGTGPQHF
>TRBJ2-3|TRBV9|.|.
TGTGCCAGCAGCCATAGAACGGCCCGAGATACGCAGTATTTT
CASSHRTARDTQYF
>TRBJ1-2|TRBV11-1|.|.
TGTGCCAGCAGCTGCCTGGCTAAGGCTGGAAAGAACTATGGCTACACCTTC
CASSCLAKAGKNYGYTF
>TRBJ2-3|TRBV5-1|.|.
TGCGCCAGCATGATAGGGACTTCTCAAAGCACAGATACGCAGTATTTT
CASMIGTSQSTDTQYF
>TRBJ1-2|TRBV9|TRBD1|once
TGTGCCAGCAGCGTAGGAGGGGGCGGCTATGGCTACACCTTC
CASSVGGGGYGYTF
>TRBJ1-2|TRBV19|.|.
TGTGCCAGTAGTAGGAGGGCTTTCAATGTCTATGGCTACACCTTC
CASSRRAFNVYGYTF
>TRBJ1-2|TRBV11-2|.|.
TGTGCCAGCAGCTTCAGTGGGACACCCGGGACGACCTTC
CASSFSGTPGTTF
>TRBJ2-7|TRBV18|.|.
TGTGCCAGCTCTCCCGAGGGAAGCGGCCGTCAGTACTTC
CASSPEGSGRQYF
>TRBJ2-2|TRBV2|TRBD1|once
TGTGCCAGCAGGGGGGACAGGGGGCCCGGGGAGCTGTTTTTT
CASRGDRGPGELFF
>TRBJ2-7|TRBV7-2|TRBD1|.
TGTGCCAGCAGCGTCCGACAGGGTATGTTAACGTACTTC
CASSVRQGMLTYF
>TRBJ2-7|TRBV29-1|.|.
TGCAGCGTTGGCACGACAGACAGATACGAGCAGTACTTC
CSVGTTDRYEQYF
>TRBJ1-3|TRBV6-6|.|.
TGTGCCAGCAGCGTGGGGAACACCATATATTTT
CASSVGNTIYF
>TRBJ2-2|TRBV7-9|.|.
TGTGCCAGCAGCTTCACGCGTGAGACCGGGGAGCTGTTTTTT
CASSFTRETGELFF
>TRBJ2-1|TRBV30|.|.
TGTGCTGGCCAGTTGCGCCATCGGGCAAATGAGCAGTTCTTC
CAGQLRHRANEQFF
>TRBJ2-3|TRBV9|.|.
TGTGCCAGCAGCCCCCGGGGGCAGACAGATACGCAGTATTTT
CASSPRGQTDTQYF
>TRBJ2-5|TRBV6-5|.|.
TGTGCCAGCGCGGATCTACCTGGGCGGGAGACCCAGTACTTC
CASADLPGRETQYF
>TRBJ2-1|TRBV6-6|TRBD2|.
TGTGCCAGCAGTCGCGGACTAGCAAACAATGAGCAGTTCTTC
CASSRGLANNEQFF
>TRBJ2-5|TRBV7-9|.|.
TGTGCCAGCAGCTTGGGTGTCGGGGCCCCAGGGCAGTACTTC
CASSLGVGAPGQYF
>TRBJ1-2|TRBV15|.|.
TGTGCCACCAGCAGAGGCGGAGTCCCTGGCTATGGCTACACCTTC
CATSRGGVPGYGYTF
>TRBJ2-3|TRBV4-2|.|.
TGTGCCAGCAGAGGTCCTATTAGCACAGATACGCAGTATTTT
CASRGPISTDTQYF
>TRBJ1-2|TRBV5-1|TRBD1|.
TGCGCCAGCAGCTTGAGGGGACAGGGGACGGGCTATGGCTACACCTTC
CASSLRGQGTGYGYTF
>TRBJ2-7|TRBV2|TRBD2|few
TGTGCCAGCAGTGTAGGGACTATGGCGGCCGAGCAGTACTTC
CASSVGTMAAEQYF
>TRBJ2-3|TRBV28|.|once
TGTGCCAGCAGTTTGTTTGGCGGGTATTATACGCAGTATTTT
CASSLFGGYYTQYF
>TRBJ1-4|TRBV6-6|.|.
TGTGCCGGCCTGAATGGGGGCATTACTAATGAAAAACTGTTTTTT
CAGLNGGITNEKLFF
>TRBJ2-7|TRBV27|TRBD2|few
TGTGCCAGCAGTTTTCAAATCCCGACTAGCGGGTTCTCCTACGAGCAGTACTTC
CASSFQIPTSGFSYEQYF
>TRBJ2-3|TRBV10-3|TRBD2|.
TGTGCCATCAGTGGTGCGGGGGGTAGCACAGATACGCAGTATTTT
CAISGAGGSTDTQYF
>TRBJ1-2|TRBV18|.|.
TGTGCCAGCTCACCACAGTCGACCTATGGCTACACCTTC
CASSPQSTYGYTF
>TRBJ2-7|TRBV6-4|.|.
TGTGCCGGCAGCCCAAGGGAGGGGGACGAGCAGTACTTC
CAGSPREGDEQYF
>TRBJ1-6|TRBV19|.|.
TGTGCCAGTGGATTTAGCTCCTATAATTCACCCCTCCACTTT
CASGFSSYNSPLHF
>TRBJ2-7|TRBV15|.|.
TGTGCCACCAGCAGAGATCGGGCAGGGACCTACGAGCAGTACTTC
CATSRDRAGTYEQYF
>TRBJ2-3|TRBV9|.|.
TGTGCCAGCAGCGTAAATCTAGTAGGAGATACGCAGTATTTT
CASSVNLVGDTQYF
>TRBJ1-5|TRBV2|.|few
TGTGCCAGCAGCAGGAATAGCAATCAGCCCCAGCATTTT
CASSRNSNQPQHF
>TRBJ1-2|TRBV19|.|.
TGTGCCAGTAGTTTCGGCAGTGCGGAGGGGGTATTAGAGGGCTACACCTTC
CASSFGSAEGVLEGYTF
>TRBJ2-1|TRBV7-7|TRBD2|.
TGTGCCAGCAGCTTAGGTCGAGCGGGGGGCTCGGGTGAGCAGTTCTTC
CASSLGRAGGSGEQFF
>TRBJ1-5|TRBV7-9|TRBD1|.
TGTGCCAGCAGCCAGGACAGGTGGATGGATCAGCCCCAGCATTTT
CASSQDRWMDQPQHF
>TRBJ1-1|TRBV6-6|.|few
TGTGCCAGCAGTTACGGCCGGAGCACTGAAGCTTTCTTT
CASSYGRSTEAFF
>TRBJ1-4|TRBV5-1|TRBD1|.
TGCGCCAGCAGCTTGGCCGGGACAGGGGCAACTAATGAAAAACTGTTTTTT
CASSLAGTGATNEKLFF
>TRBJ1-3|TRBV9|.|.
TGTGCCAGCAGCGTAGACGGAATATTTGGAAACACCATATATTTT
CASSVDGIFGNTIYF
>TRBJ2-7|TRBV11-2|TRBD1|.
TGTGCCAGCAGCTTAGCCCCGGGACAGGGGATTCTCCAGTACTTC
CASSLAPGQGILQYF
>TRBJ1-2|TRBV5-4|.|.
TGTGCCAGCAGCCCTGACAGCCGACATGGCTACACCTTC
CASSPDSRHGYTF
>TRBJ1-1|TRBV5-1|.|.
TGCGCCAGCAGCACAGGAGGGTACACTGAAGCTTTCTTT
CASSTGGYTEAFF
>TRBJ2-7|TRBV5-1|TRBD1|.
TGCGCCAGCAGCACAGTGACAGGGCTAACCTACGAGCAGTACTTC
CASSTVTGLTYEQYF
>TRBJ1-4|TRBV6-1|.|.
TGTGCCAGCAGTAGCTTTTCAACTAATGAAAAACTGTTTTTT
CASSSFSTNEKLFF
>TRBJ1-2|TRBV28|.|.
TGTGCCTCCGCTGGCAGCAACTATGGCTACACCTTC
CASAGSNYGYTF
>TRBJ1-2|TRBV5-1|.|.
TGCGCCAGCAGCTTGACGGCGGGATTGGGCTACACCTTC
CASSLTAGLGYTF
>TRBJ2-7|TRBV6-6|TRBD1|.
TGTGCCAGCAGGGACGGGACAGGGGGCACCTACGAGCAGTACTTC
CASRDGTGGTYEQYF
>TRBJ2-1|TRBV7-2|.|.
TGTGCCAGCAGCTTGCAACAGGGTTACTACAATGAGCAGTTCTTC
CASSLQQGYYNEQFF
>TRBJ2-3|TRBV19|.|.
TGTGCCAGTATGGCCGGGGCAGGTACGCAGTATTTT
CASMAGAGTQYF
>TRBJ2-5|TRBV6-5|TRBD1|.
TGTGCCAGCAGTTACGGGGACAGGCAAGAGACCCAGTACTTC
CASSYGDRQETQYF
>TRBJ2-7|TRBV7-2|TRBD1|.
TGTGCCAGCAGCTGGGGGGACAGGAGCTCCTACGAGCAGTACTTC
CASSWGDRSSYEQYF
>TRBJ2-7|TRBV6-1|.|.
TGTGCCAGCATCCCTGACTACAGCTCCTACGAGCAGTACTTC
CASIPDYSSYEQYF